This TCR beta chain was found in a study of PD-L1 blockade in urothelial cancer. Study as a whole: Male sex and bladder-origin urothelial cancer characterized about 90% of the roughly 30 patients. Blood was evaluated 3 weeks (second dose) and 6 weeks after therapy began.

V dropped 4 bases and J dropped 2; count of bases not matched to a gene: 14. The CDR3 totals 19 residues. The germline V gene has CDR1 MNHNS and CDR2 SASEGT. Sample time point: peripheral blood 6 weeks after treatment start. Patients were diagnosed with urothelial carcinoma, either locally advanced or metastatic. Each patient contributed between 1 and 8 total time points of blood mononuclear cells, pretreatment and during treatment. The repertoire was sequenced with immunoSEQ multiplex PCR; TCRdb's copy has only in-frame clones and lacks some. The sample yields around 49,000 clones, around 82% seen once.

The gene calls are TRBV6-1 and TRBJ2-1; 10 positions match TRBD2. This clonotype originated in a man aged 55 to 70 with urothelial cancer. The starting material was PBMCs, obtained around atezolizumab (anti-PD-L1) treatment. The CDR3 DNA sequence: TGTGCCAGCAGTGGGAGCGGGAGGGCCCTCCCAGGCCCCTACAATGAGCAGTTCTTC. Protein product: CASSGSGRALPGPYNEQFF.